The 32 T cell receptor beta chains in this list originate from one sample, sequenced in a study of OX40 agonist ivuxolimab in advanced cancers. Clones were read by immunoSEQ multiplex PCR, and TCRdb kept only the in-frame ones, dropping some. The sample carries more than 65,000 clones, around 88% recorded once. The sample was CD4+ or CD8+ T cells sorted from blood, taken in a trial of the OX40 agonist ivuxolimab. These TCRs come from an adult with an advanced solid tumor such as melanoma, head and neck, liver or kidney cancer.

The chain links TRBV7-9 to TRBJ1-6; 7 bases align to TRBD1. The CDR3 contains 16 residues. Trimming cost V 7 bases and J 7 bases; bases outside gene matches: 13. Germline CDR1 is SEHNR and CDR2 is FQNEAQ (reference sequence). CDR3 sequence: CASTSARQGGNSPLHF. CDR3 in DNA: TGTGCCAGCACCTCCGCCCGACAGGGCGGAAATTCACCCCTCCACTTT.

The chain links TRBV30 to TRBJ1-6; D perhaps matches TRBD1 (5 bases). This CDR3 has 16 residues. Trimming took off 1 base at V and 2 bases at J, with 12 bases between the two ends. In germline, CDR1 is GTSNPN, CDR2 SVGIG (reference sequence). The DNA of the CDR3 is TGTGCCTGGAGTGGGGGGGGTAGTGCCTATAATTCACCCCTCCACTTT. This gives the protein CAWSGGGSAYNSPLHF.

This chain joins TRBV5-1 and TRBJ2-7; 9 bases map to TRBD1. CDR3 size: 14 residues. Looked up from germline, CDR1 is SGHRS and CDR2 is YFSETQ. J lost 2 bases, V lost 2 bases, and 2 bases had no gene match. The CDR3 here is CASSFGTGPYEQYF. The CDR3 DNA follows: TGCGCCAGCAGCTTCGGGACAGGGCCCTACGAGCAGTACTTC.

Written as DNA, the CDR3 is TGTGCCACGACCGGGAACTCCTACAATGAGCAGTTCTTC. Translated: CATTGNSYNEQFF. J is TRBJ2-1 and V is TRBV6-6, with a possible D match to TRBD2 (5 bases). V lost 10 bases and J lost 0, with 10 bases in between. Germline assignment: CDR1 MNHNY and CDR2 SVGAGI (reference sequence). The CDR3 loop spans 13 amino acids.

CDR3 in amino acids: CASSLKGLAGTYEQYF. The CDR3 region has the DNA TGTGCCAGCAGTTTAAAGGGACTAGCGGGAACCTACGAGCAGTACTTC. The rearrangement links TRBV27 to TRBJ2-7, with 13 bases that match TRBD2. The CDR3 contains 16 residues. Losses at the gene ends were 2 bases for V and 2 bases for J; bases not matched to a gene: 3. The germline CDR1 and CDR2 sequences are MNHEY and SMNVEV (reference sequence).

This clone has a single count. This rearrangement joins TRBV18 to TRBJ2-4, with 9 bases aligning to TRBD1. Germline CDR1 is KGHSH and CDR2 is LQKENI. The CDR3 totals 15 residues. V lost 4 bases and J lost 1; bases outside the gene matches: 2. The CDR3 DNA reads TGTGCCAGCTCACTTGGGACAGGGGCCAAAAACATTCAGTACTTC. This sequence encodes CASSLGTGAKNIQYF.

This clone has a single count. This sequence joins TRBV5-1 and TRBJ2-1, with D unclear. CDR1 is SGHRS and CDR2 is YFSETQ in the germline V gene. This CDR3 spans 17 amino acids. V lost 0 bases and J lost 0, with 13 bases in between. The CDR3 reads CASSLESVASSYNEQFF. CDR3 bases: TGCGCCAGCAGCTTGGAGTCTGTTGCCTCCTCCTACAATGAGCAGTTCTTC.

J is TRBJ1-4 and V is TRBV5-6; 7 bases align to TRBD1. Trimming removed 1 base from V and 8 bases from J; junction bases left unmatched: 2. This CDR3 contains 13 residues. Germline loops: CDR1 SGHDT, CDR2 YYEEEE. CDR3 DNA: TGTGCCAGCAGCTTGCTGGACAGGGAAAAACTGTTTTTT. Its translation: CASSLLDREKLFF.

The chain joins TRBV21-1 to TRBJ2-5; the table's TRBD1 call for D was not verified on the DNA. TRBV21-1 has pseudogene status. The CDR3 consists of 14 residues. This CDR3 is CASSTGQGGETQYF. CDR3 sequence (DNA): TGTGCCAGCAGCACGGGACAGGGAGGAGAGACCCAGTACTTC.

The rearrangement links TRBV5-1 to TRBJ1-1; no clear D gene. The CDR3 loop spans 16 amino acids. Trimming removed 4 bases at V and 4 bases at J, with 20 bases between. CDR1 and CDR2 (germline): SGHRS, YFSETQ. CDR3 loop: CASSLITRGSGTEAFF. CDR3 DNA sequence: TGCGCCAGCAGCCTAATAACCCGGGGATCGGGCACTGAAGCTTTCTTT.

The chain has TRBV2 and TRBJ2-5; a possible D gene is TRBD1 (5 bases). V lost 4 bases, J lost 2 bases, and 8 bases lay in between. Germline V gives CDR1 SNHLY, CDR2 FYNNEI. The CDR3 loop spans 13 amino acids. DNA for the CDR3: TGTGCCAGCAGTGGACAGTCTCAAGAGACCCAGTACTTC. Translating it yields CASSGQSQETQYF.

V is TRBV2 and J is TRBJ1-5; 10 nucleotides agree with TRBD1. Germline V CDR1 and CDR2: SNHLY, FYNNEI. Trimming took 1 base from V and 8 from J; bases not matched to a gene: 11. The CDR3 is 17 residues long. In nucleotides, the CDR3 is TGTGCCAGCAGTGAAGAGACCCTCGGACAGGGGGATAAGCCCCAGCATTTT. Encoded protein: CASSEETLGQGDKPQHF.

This clone has just a few counts. The rearrangement joins TRBV2 to TRBJ1-5; the D gene is possibly TRBD1 (5 bases). This CDR3 has 14 amino acids. The V and J ends lost 4 bases and 3 bases respectively, with 10 bases between them. Germline V CDR1 and CDR2: SNHLY, FYNNEI. The CDR3 sequence: CASSGPGANQPQHF. The DNA for the CDR3 is TGTGCCAGCAGTGGACCCGGGGCCAATCAGCCCCAGCATTTT. Complete variable domain (other parts from reference TRBV2 and TRBJ1-5): EPEVTQTPSHQVTQMGQEVILRCVPISNHLYFYWYRQILGQKVEFLVSFYNNEISEKSEIFDDQFSVERPDGSNFTLKIRSTKLEDSAMYFCASSGPGANQPQHFGDGTRLSIL.

The chain couples TRBV7-2 to TRBJ1-6, with D hard to call. CDR3 length: 13 residues. V was cut by 4 bases and J by 7 bases, with 8 bases left in between. CDR1 is SGHTA, CDR2 FQGNSA, per germline. In DNA, the CDR3 is TGTGCCAGCAGCTCGCGACGGAATTCACCCCTCCACTTT. Protein: CASSSRRNSPLHF.

The V and J genes are TRBV12-5 and TRBJ1-3; the D is unclear. Germline assignment: CDR1 LGHNT and CDR2 FRNRAP. Between the trimmed V and J ends, which lost 1 base and 1 base, there was a span of 14 bases. The CDR3 sequence is 17 residues long. The CDR3 sequence is CASGLESPVHSGNTIYF. CDR3 bases: TGTGCTAGTGGTTTGGAAAGCCCAGTCCATTCTGGAAACACCATATATTTT.

This clone was detected once. CDR3 loop: CASSPGHSTDTQYF. CDR3 sequence (DNA): TGTGCCAGCTCACCAGGACACAGCACAGATACGCAGTATTTT. The rearrangement uses TRBV18 and TRBJ2-3; D might be TRBD1 (5 bases). The CDR3 is 14 residues long. V lost 2 bases and J 0 bases, leaving 6 bases between the germline ends. CDR1 and CDR2 (germline): KGHSH, LQKENI.

This chain uses TRBV2 with TRBJ1-5; possible D gene TRBD1, 5 bases. Per the germline V gene, CDR1 is SNHLY and CDR2 is FYNNEI. CDR3 length: 15 residues. V shed 6 bases and J shed 0 bases, with 12 bases lying between them. The CDR3 loop reads CASRDHGASNQPQHF. CDR3 bases: TGTGCCAGCAGGGACCATGGGGCTAGCAATCAGCCCCAGCATTTT.

This clone was seen just once. The gene calls are TRBV12-5 and TRBJ2-1; 7 bases are a match to TRBD1. V lost 6 bases, J lost 4 bases, and 9 bases stayed unmatched. This CDR3 has 15 residues. The germline CDR1 and CDR2 sequences are LGHNT and FRNRAP. CDR3 DNA: TGTGCTAGTGGCCTGGGACAGTCACCTTACAATGAGCAGTTCTTC. It encodes CASGLGQSPYNEQFF. The variable domain in full, completed from reference TRBV12-5 and TRBJ2-1, reads DARVTQTPRHKVTEMGQEVTMRCQPILGHNTVFWYRQTMMQGLELLAYFRNRAPLDDSGMPKDRFSAEMPDATLATLKIQPSEPRDSAVYFCASGLGQSPYNEQFFGPGTRLTVL.

This clone was seen just once. This chain connects TRBV5-1 to TRBJ2-7; 7 bases map to TRBD1. CDR3 length equals 13 residues. J gave up 2 bases and V 4 bases, and 3 bases lay outside the gene matches. Per the germline V gene, CDR1 is SGHRS and CDR2 is YFSETQ. CDR3 amino acids: CASSRGQAYEQYF. CDR3 DNA sequence: TGCGCCAGCAGCCGTGGACAGGCCTACGAGCAGTACTTC.

The chain has TRBV28 and TRBJ2-7; possibly TRBD1 for D (6 bases). The CDR3 contains 15 residues. The V gene's germline CDR1 is MDHEN and CDR2 SYDVKM. The ends were cut back, 5 bases at V and 2 bases at J, with 16 bases in the middle. CDR3 in amino acids: CASSAATGYAYEQYF. Written as DNA, the CDR3 is TGTGCCAGCAGTGCCGCGACAGGTTACGCCTACGAGCAGTACTTC.

V is TRBV6-1 and J is TRBJ2-6, with 9 bases fitting TRBD1. CDR1 is MNHNS, CDR2 SASEGT, per germline. The V gene end was trimmed by 4 bases and the J gene end by 2 bases; junction bases not matched to a gene: 3. The CDR3 is made up of 16 amino acids. The CDR3 bases are TGTGCCAGCAGTGGGACAGGGGCCGCTGGGGCCAACGTCCTGACTTTC. It is translated as CASSGTGAAGANVLTF.

This chain connects TRBV18 to TRBJ2-5; 9 bases are shared with TRBD1. V gave up 4 bases and J gave up 11 bases; unmatched junction bases: 11. The CDR3 is made up of 14 amino acids. Germline V lookup: CDR1 KGHSH, CDR2 LQKENI. The CDR3 sequence: CASSRTGQGEEQYF. The DNA for the CDR3 is TGTGCCAGCTCACGGACGGGACAGGGTGAGGAGCAGTACTTC.

The sample holds one count of this clone. This chain uses TRBV7-8 with TRBJ1-4; possibly TRBD1 for D (6 bases). The germline V gene has CDR1 SGHVS and CDR2 FQNEAQ. The length of the CDR3 is 14 residues. V was cut by 3 bases and J by 5 bases, with 10 bases left in between. The CDR3 coding sequence is TGTGCCAGCAGCTTGGACAGAATAAATGAAAAACTGTTTTTT. It translates to CASSLDRINEKLFF.

The chain combines TRBV7-9 with TRBJ1-1, with D possibly matching TRBD1 (5 bases). Looked up from germline, CDR1 is SEHNR and CDR2 is FQNEAQ (reference sequence). The CDR3 totals 14 residues. V lost 5 bases to trimming and J lost 2 bases, with 12 bases between them. The CDR3 DNA sequence: TGTGCCAGCAGCCTCCAAGGGGACAACACTGAAGCTTTCTTT. Its translation is CASSLQGDNTEAFF.

This chain uses TRBV6-1 with TRBJ1-2; maybe TRBD1 (6 bases). The V gene lost 3 bases and the J gene lost 6 bases, with 14 bases spanning the gap. CDR1 is MNHNS and CDR2 is SASEGT in the germline V gene. The CDR3 is 14 residues long. The CDR3 DNA follows: TGTGCCAGCAGTGAGACTCAGGGGAACCATGGCTACACCTTC. This codes for CASSETQGNHGYTF.

The rearrangement links TRBV9 to TRBJ2-7; 7 bases map to TRBD2. This CDR3 spans 17 amino acids. Germline assignment: CDR1 SGDLS and CDR2 YYNGEE. The junction had 11 bases not matched to a gene; V was cut back by 0 bases and J by 2 bases. CDR3 nucleotide sequence: TGTGCCAGCAGCGTAGGAACCGGGGGAGGGGTCCCCTACGAGCAGTACTTC. Translated: CASSVGTGGGVPYEQYF.

This clone was seen only once. The chain links TRBV6-5 to TRBJ1-1; weak D call: TRBD1 (5 bases). CDR1 MNHEY and CDR2 SVGAGI come from the germline V gene. V lost 6 bases, J lost 4 bases, and 15 bases lay in between. CDR3 length equals 14 residues. The DNA for the CDR3 is TGTGCCAGCAGCTCCTCCCTTGGGGGCACTGAAGCTTTCTTT. Its translation is CASSSSLGGTEAFF.

This clone was counted a single time. The CDR3 here is CAWSVGGAVGPGNTIYF. The CDR3 DNA follows: TGTGCCTGGAGTGTGGGGGGGGCAGTCGGACCTGGAAACACCATATATTTT. This chain joins TRBV30 and TRBJ1-3, with a weak D call TRBD1 (6 bases). CDR1 and CDR2 from the germline V gene are GTSNPN and SVGIG (reference sequence). The CDR3 totals 17 residues. V gave up 0 bases and J gave up 2 bases, with 17 bases separating them.

This rearrangement joins TRBV5-4 to TRBJ1-3; the D is unclear. This CDR3 contains 16 residues. V shed 0 bases and J shed 3 bases, with 13 bases lying between them. The V gene's germline CDR1 is SGHNT and CDR2 YYREEE (reference sequence). This CDR3 is CASSLEPLLYGNTIYF. The CDR3 bases are TGTGCCAGCAGCTTGGAACCCCTACTTTATGGAAACACCATATATTTT.

This chain links TRBV4-2 with TRBJ1-5; a possible D gene is TRBD1 (5 bases). V was cut by 1 base and J by 3 bases, with 16 bases left in between. Germline CDR1 is LGHNA and CDR2 is YNFKEQ. This CDR3 has 17 amino acids. Written as DNA, the CDR3 is TGTGCCAGCAGCCAAGTTTTGGCCAGGGCGGTCAATCAGCCCCAGCATTTT. Protein sequence: CASSQVLARAVNQPQHF.

The chain carries TRBV2 and TRBJ2-4; D assignment may be TRBD1 or TRBD2 (5 bases each). The germline gives CDR1 SNHLY, CDR2 FYNNEI. V lost 2 bases and J lost 0, with 17 bases in between. The CDR3 runs 18 residues. The chain's CDR3 is CASSERGPGRIAKNIQYF. The CDR3, as DNA: TGTGCCAGCAGTGAAAGGGGACCGGGACGGATAGCCAAAAACATTCAGTACTTC.

The chain joins TRBV9 to TRBJ1-3, with a possible D match to TRBD1 (6 bases). V lost 4 bases, J lost 3 bases, and 14 bases lay in between. Germline V lookup: CDR1 SGDLS, CDR2 YYNGEE. CDR3 length equals 15 residues. CDR3 sequence reads: CASSPRGESGNTIYF. The CDR3, as DNA: TGTGCCAGCAGCCCTAGGGGGGAGAGTGGAAACACCATATATTTT.